This paragraph covers one T cell receptor beta chain sequence. Its target is not known. This entry comes from a study of T cell responses to AZD1222 COVID-19 vaccine. CDR1 and CDR2 (germline): SGHDT, YYEEEE. V was cut by 1 base and J by 3 bases, with 11 bases left in between. This CDR3 has 15 residues. Here immunoSEQ multiplex PCR was the method, and the copy in TCRdb shows in-frame clones only, minus some. Of 80,000 to 95,000 clones listed, roughly 89% are singletons. Points from the study as a whole: Dominant CD4 TCR responses targeted spike regions 160-218 and 743-854. After the peak T cell response, and only then, were repertoires sampled. Most donors were white British, females outnumbered males, and clonal diversity was possibly underestimated. Two AZD1222 doses significantly raised spike-specific TCR breadth and depth over controls.

The clonotype originates from an adult in good health. The rearrangement joins TRBV5-6 to TRBJ2-1; unclear D gene. Here the sequenced sample was peripheral blood, taken on day 0 of MenACWY control vaccination. The chain's CDR3 is CASSLRSQNYNEQFF. Written as DNA, the CDR3 is TGTGCCAGCAGCTTGCGTAGTCAGAACTACAATGAGCAGTTCTTC. The full variable domain, in which reference TRBV5-6 and TRBJ2-1 provide the parts outside the CDR3, is DAGVTQSPTHLIKTRGQQVTLRCSPKSGHDTVSWYQQALGQGPQFIFQYYEEEERQRGNFPDRFSGHQFPNYSSELNVNALLLGDSALYLCASSLRSQNYNEQFFGPGTRLTVL.